This T cell receptor (beta chain) was observed in a study of blood T cell repertoires in COVID-19. Study summary: Specimens from acute and convalescent COVID-19 originated in the United States, Italy and Spain. PBMCs, B-cell-depleted T cells, or T cells were the source of the cDNA or gDNA that made up the material.

Sequencing was performed with immunoSEQ multiplex PCR; in TCRdb, only in-frame clones are kept and a portion is missing. Of 120,000 or so clones in the sample, over 55% were seen once. Sequencing was carried out using peripheral blood. The TCR originated in an older woman with acute or convalescent COVID-19.

The CDR3 bases are TGTGCCAGCGGGACTAGCGCGAGCTCCTACGAGCAGTACTTC. Translated, it gives CASGTSASSYEQYF. The V call is TRBV19, the J call TRBJ2-7; 10 nucleotides match TRBD2. CDR3 length: 14 residues. Germline V gene sequence: CDR1 LNHDA, CDR2 SQIVND (reference sequence). V lost 9 bases to trimming and J lost 0 bases; unmatched junction nucleotides: 5.